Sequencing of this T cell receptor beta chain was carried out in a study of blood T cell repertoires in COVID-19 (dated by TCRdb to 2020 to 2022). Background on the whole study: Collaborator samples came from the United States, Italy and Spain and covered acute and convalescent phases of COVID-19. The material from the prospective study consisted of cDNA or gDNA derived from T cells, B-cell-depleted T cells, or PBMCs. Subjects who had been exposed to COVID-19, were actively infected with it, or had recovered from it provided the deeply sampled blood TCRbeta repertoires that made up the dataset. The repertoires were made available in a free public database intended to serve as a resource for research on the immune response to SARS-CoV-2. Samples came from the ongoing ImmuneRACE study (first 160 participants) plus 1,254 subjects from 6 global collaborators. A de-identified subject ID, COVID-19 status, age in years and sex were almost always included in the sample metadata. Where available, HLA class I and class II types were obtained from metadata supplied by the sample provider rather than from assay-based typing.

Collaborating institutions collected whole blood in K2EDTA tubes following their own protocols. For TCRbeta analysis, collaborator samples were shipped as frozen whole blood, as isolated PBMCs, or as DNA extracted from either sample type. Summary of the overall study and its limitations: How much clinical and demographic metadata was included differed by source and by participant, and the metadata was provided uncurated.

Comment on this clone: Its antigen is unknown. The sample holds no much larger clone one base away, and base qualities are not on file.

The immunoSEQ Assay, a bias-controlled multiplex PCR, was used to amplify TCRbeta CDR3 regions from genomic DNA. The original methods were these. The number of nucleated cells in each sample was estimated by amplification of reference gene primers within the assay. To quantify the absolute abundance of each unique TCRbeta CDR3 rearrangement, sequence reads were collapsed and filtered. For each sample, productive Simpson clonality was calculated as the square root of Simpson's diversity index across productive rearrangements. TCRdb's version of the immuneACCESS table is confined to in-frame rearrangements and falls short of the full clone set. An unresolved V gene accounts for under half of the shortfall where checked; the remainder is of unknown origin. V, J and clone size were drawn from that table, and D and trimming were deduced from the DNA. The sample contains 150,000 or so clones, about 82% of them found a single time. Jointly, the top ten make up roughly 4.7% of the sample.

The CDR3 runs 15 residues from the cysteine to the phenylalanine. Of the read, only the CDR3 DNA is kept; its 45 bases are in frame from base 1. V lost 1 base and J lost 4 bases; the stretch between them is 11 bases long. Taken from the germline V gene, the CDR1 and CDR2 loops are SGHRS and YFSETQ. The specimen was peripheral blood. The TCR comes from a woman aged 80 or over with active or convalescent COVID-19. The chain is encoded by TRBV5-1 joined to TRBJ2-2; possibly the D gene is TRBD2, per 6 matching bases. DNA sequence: TGCGCCAGCAGCTTGATCCTGCGGGGCACCGGGGAGCTGTTTTTT. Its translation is CASSLILRGTGELFF.